This is a list of T cell receptor beta chains from one sample in a study of blood T cell repertoires in COVID-19. Using immunoSEQ multiplex PCR, the repertoire was profiled, and TCRdb retains in-frame clones only, with some absent. Among approximately 240,000 clones, 82% were seen once, and the ten largest hold approximately 4.9%. The sequenced sample consisted of peripheral blood. These receptors all stem from a woman of 80 years or more with active or convalescent COVID-19. Each CDR3 is given with its conserved first and last residue.

v_gene	j_gene	CDR3aa
TRBV19	TRBJ1-3	CASSPWVDRGYGNTIYF
TRBV5-1	TRBJ2-1	CASYSGGAYNEQFF
TRBV5-6	TRBJ2-5	CASRQTGVGETQYF
TRBV2	TRBJ1-1	CASSVTGNTEAFF
TRBV6-6	TRBJ1-3	CASSSGTGSYNTIYF
TRBV5-1	TRBJ1-5	CASSLEAGGPQHF
TRBV7-9	TRBJ1-5	CASSANSDQPQHF
TRBV19	TRBJ1-1	CASSIGDRVVTEAFF
TRBV5-4	TRBJ2-3	CASSLEGLAGDSDTQYF
TRBV28	TRBJ1-1	CASSLQGASSTEAFF
TRBV3-1/TRBV3-2	TRBJ2-1	CASSQDQGLAEQFF
TRBV29-1	TRBJ2-5	CSVDTGEETQYF
TRBV18	TRBJ1-1	CASSPRVRAGGSYTEAFF
TRBV29-1	TRBJ1-1	CSAVDNEAFF
TRBV4-1	TRBJ2-1	CASSLVTSYNEQFF
TRBV28	TRBJ1-2	CASGDRALRGYTF
TRBV5-1	TRBJ2-1	CASSPTSGGTYNEQFF
TRBV2	TRBJ1-4	CASSGLGQVGAKLFF
TRBV5-1	TRBJ2-3	CASSAGAGGTDTQYF
TRBV9	TRBJ2-1	CASSVATGSGTYNEQFF
TRBV28	TRBJ1-6	CASSLDRSLPPLHF
TRBV29-1	TRBJ1-2	CSASGTGVQGYTF
TRBV18	TRBJ1-1	CASSPKQGTNTEAFF
TRBV5-1	TRBJ2-1	CASSMGGTGHEQFF
TRBV27	TRBJ2-1	CASSRRVGLAGPNEQFF
TRBV2	TRBJ1-3	CASSTQKGTGGLSGNTIYF